The TCR beta chain described here comes from a study of blood T cell repertoires in COVID-19 (TCRdb year 2020). With regard to the full study: Collaborator samples came from the United States, Italy and Spain and covered acute and convalescent phases of COVID-19. The repertoires were released in a freely available public database meant as a resource for research on the immune response to SARS-CoV-2. The material from the prospective study consisted of cDNA or gDNA derived from T cells, B-cell-depleted T cells, or PBMCs. The samples were drawn from the first 160 participants of the ongoing ImmuneRACE study and from under 1,500 subjects provided by 6 global collaborators. HLA class I and class II types, where available, came from metadata supplied by the sample provider rather than from assay-based typing. Deeply sampled blood TCRbeta repertoires from subjects exposed to, actively infected with, or recovered from COVID-19 were included in the dataset. Sample metadata almost always included a de-identified subject ID, COVID-19 status, age in years and sex. The research as a whole found: The amount of clinical and demographic metadata varied by source and participant and was provided uncurated.

The immunoSEQ Assay, a bias-controlled multiplex PCR, was used to amplify TCRbeta CDR3 regions from genomic DNA. In the paper's pipeline: Nucleated cell counts per sample were estimated from amplification of reference gene primers within the assay. Sequence reads were collapsed and filtered to measure the absolute abundance of every unique TCRbeta CDR3 rearrangement. For each sample, productive Simpson clonality was calculated by taking the square root of Simpson's diversity index across productive rearrangements. Drawn from immuneACCESS, this table holds only the in-frame rearrangements with V and J called that TCRdb kept. Clones are partly lost; checked studies trace under half to an unresolved V gene and leave the rest unexplained. V, J and clone size were drawn from that table, and D and trimming were deduced from the DNA. Across this sample there are more than 55,000 clones, with 79% seen only once. The ten most abundant clones make up 3.2% of the sample.

Whole blood was collected in K2EDTA tubes by collaborating institutions according to the institutions' own protocols. For TCRbeta analysis, collaborators shipped samples in one of three forms: frozen whole blood, isolated PBMCs, or DNA extracted from either of those sample types. The CDR3 measures 16 amino acids from cysteine to phenylalanine. Left in the record is the CDR3 DNA by itself, 48 bases read in frame from the first base. V is pruned by 5 bases and J by 5 bases, leaving 7 bases of the junction without a gene match. Taken from the germline V gene (reference sequence), the CDR1 and CDR2 loops are MNHEY and SMNVEV. This clone came up once. Its binding antigen is unknown. Base qualities are not at hand, and no much larger clone is one base apart.

The chain is encoded by TRBV27 joined to TRBJ2-1; 12 bases in the middle match TRBD2. The TCR comes from a man in his sixties with acute or convalescent COVID-19. Sequenced sample: peripheral blood. The CDR3 has the sequence CASSPPGLAGNNEQFF. The sequenced DNA: TGTGCCAGCAGTCCACCCGGACTAGCGGGGAACAATGAGCAGTTCTTC.